This T cell receptor beta chain was identified in a study of read filtering for tumor transcriptome and immune sequencing. For the study at large: IR-seq gave about 4.05 to 11 million TCR reads per sample; RNA-seq gave about 75 to 1,400. General study results and limits: The CD138-negative fraction was mixed bone marrow immune cells, not pure T cells. Correlation between methods rose after single-read clonotypes were removed.

Sampling of bone marrow took place during active disease in every patient. Molecular barcoded adaptors covering alpha/delta and beta/gamma chains were used on approximately 400 ng RNA. TCRdb ran MiXCR on the reads and lists one entry per CDR3 protein. Of 100,000 to 150,000 distinct CDR3 sequences listed, 10% to 15% are singletons. In this sample, this clonotype turned up many times. Its specificity is unknown. The CDR3 loop spans 15 amino acids. Germline V gives CDR1 SGHRS, CDR2 YFSETQ. Between the trimmed V and J ends, which lost 4 bases and 0 bases, there was a span of 13 bases. The V and J genes are TRBV5-1 and TRBJ1-1, with D maybe TRBD1 (6 bases). Sequenced input: a population of CD138-negative cells sorted from bone marrow. The receptor's source is a donor at least 40 years old with multiple myeloma. CDR3 DNA: TGCGCCAGCAGCGGGGGGGGGGCTTTGAACACTGAAGCTTTCTTT. It encodes CASSGGGALNTEAFF.